A selection of T cell receptor beta chains follows, all from one sample in a study of OX40 agonist ivuxolimab in advanced cancers. Clones were read by immunoSEQ multiplex PCR, and TCRdb kept only the in-frame ones, dropping some. This sample carries some 100,000 clones, 80% to 90% of them seen once, and the ten largest clones take roughly 0.8%. The sequencing here drew on CD4+ or CD8+ T cells sorted from blood, taken in a trial of the OX40 agonist ivuxolimab. The receptors were gathered from an adult with an advanced solid tumor such as melanoma, head and neck, liver or kidney cancer. Each CDR3 is given with its conserved first and last residue. The order of the fields is V gene, J gene, clone size, D gene, CDR3 protein, CDR3 DNA. D genes are given only for firm matches. Clone size is not always given. Where it is, it says once, few, many or a class for expanded clones.

>TRBV7-9|TRBJ1-3|NA|TRBD1
CASSSGTGASGNTIYF
TGTGCCAGCAGCTCTGGGACAGGAGCCTCTGGAAACACCATATATTTT
>TRBV27|TRBJ1-4|NA|NA
CASKGTGSGKLFF
TGTGCCAGCAAAGGAACAGGGTCTGGAAAACTGTTTTTT
>TRBV5-1|TRBJ2-3|NA|NA
CASSLQGGPTDTQYF
TGCGCCAGCAGCCTTCAGGGGGGCCCCACAGATACGCAGTATTTT
>TRBV9|TRBJ1-4|NA|NA
CASSVGPSGEKLFF
TGTGCCAGCAGCGTGGGGCCCTCGGGCGAAAAACTGTTTTTT
>TRBV6-5|TRBJ2-2|NA|NA
CASSYFTGLNTGELFF
TGTGCCAGCAGTTATTTCACAGGGCTCAACACCGGGGAGCTGTTTTTT
>TRBV5-4|TRBJ2-5|NA|NA
CASSLRDKQETQYF
TGTGCCAGCAGCCTCCGGGACAAACAAGAGACCCAGTACTTC
>TRBV4-1|TRBJ2-1|NA|NA
CASSQGRGINNEQFF
TGCGCCAGCAGCCAGGGTAGGGGTATCAACAATGAGCAGTTCTTC
>TRBV7-2|TRBJ2-7|NA|NA
CASSRPADYEQYF
TGTGCCAGCAGCAGACCCGCGGACTACGAGCAGTACTTC
>TRBV7-8|TRBJ1-2|NA|NA
CASSAQALSPGQPYTF
TGTGCCAGCAGCGCCCAAGCTCTCTCGCCAGGACAGCCCTACACCTTC
>TRBV7-2|TRBJ1-6|NA|NA
CASSSGTAELPLHF
TGTGCCAGCAGCTCCGGGACGGCAGAGTTACCCCTCCACTTT
>TRBV18|TRBJ2-3|NA|NA
CASSPMDSSDTQYF
TGTGCCAGCTCACCAATGGACAGCTCAGATACGCAGTATTTT
>TRBV28|TRBJ1-1|NA|NA
CASSAGGRVTEAFF
TGTGCCAGCAGTGCTGGGGGGAGGGTCACTGAAGCTTTCTTT
>TRBV9|TRBJ1-1|NA|NA
CASSVGPGAEAFF
TGTGCCAGCAGCGTAGGTCCGGGCGCTGAAGCTTTCTTT
>TRBV14|TRBJ1-4|NA|NA
CASSPGLRGHEKLFF
TGTGCCAGCAGCCCGGGGTTGAGGGGCCATGAAAAACTGTTTTTT
>TRBV29-1|TRBJ2-6|NA|NA
CSVELWASSGANVLTF
TGCAGCGTTGAATTATGGGCTTCCTCTGGGGCCAACGTCCTGACTTTC
>TRBV5-6|TRBJ1-6|NA|NA
CASSLGTEYNSPLHF
TGTGCCAGCAGCTTGGGAACGGAATATAATTCACCCCTCCACTTT
>TRBV2|TRBJ1-2|NA|NA
CASSPELGGYGYTF
TGTGCCAGCAGTCCAGAGCTTGGGGGATATGGCTACACCTTC
>TRBV6-4|TRBJ2-3|NA|TRBD2
CASSEGGRSTDTQYF
TGTGCCAGCAGTGAAGGCGGGAGAAGCACAGATACGCAGTATTTT
>TRBV28|TRBJ2-5|NA|TRBD2
CASRSKAGTLKETQYF
TGTGCCAGCAGGTCGAAAGCGGGGACCCTAAAAGAGACCCAGTACTTC
>TRBV5-5|TRBJ1-4|NA|NA
CASSLARNVAANEKLFF
TGTGCCAGCAGCTTGGCAAGGAACGTTGCGGCTAATGAAAAACTGTTTTTT
>TRBV6-6|TRBJ2-5|NA|TRBD2
CASSRGLAGVETQYF
TGTGCCAGCAGCCGTGGACTAGCGGGGGTTGAGACCCAGTACTTC
>TRBV9|TRBJ1-6|NA|NA
CASSESPKGAKYNSPLHF
TGTGCCAGCAGCGAATCCCCGAAGGGAGCGAAATATAATTCACCCCTCCACTTT
>TRBV18|TRBJ2-5|NA|TRBD1
CASSPPWTGGMETQYF
TGTGCCAGCTCACCACCCTGGACAGGGGGCATGGAGACCCAGTACTTC
>TRBV2|TRBJ1-5|once|TRBD1
CASSEARTGGRQPQHF
TGTGCCAGCAGTGAAGCGCGGACAGGGGGCCGTCAGCCCCAGCATTTT
>TRBV2|TRBJ2-3|NA|NA
CASRVSWIGTQYF
TGTGCCAGCAGAGTCTCCTGGATAGGTACGCAGTATTTT
>TRBV7-7|TRBJ1-3|NA|TRBD1
CASSLGQGSGNTIYF
TGTGCTAGCAGCTTAGGACAGGGATCTGGAAACACCATATATTTT
>TRBV6-6|TRBJ1-2|NA|NA
CASSYSTRTYGYTF
TGTGCCAGCAGTTACTCAACACGGACATATGGCTACACCTTC
>TRBV6-4|TRBJ1-1|NA|NA
CASSDRGLLNTEAFF
TGTGCCAGCAGTGACAGGGGCTTGCTGAACACTGAAGCTTTCTTT
>TRBV19|TRBJ2-5|NA|TRBD1
CASSIRTGLQETQYF
TGTGCCAGTAGTATCCGGACAGGACTCCAAGAGACCCAGTACTTC
>TRBV19|TRBJ2-6|NA|TRBD1
CASSNRGLLGTGANVLTF
TGTGCCAGTAGTAACAGGGGGCTTTTGGGCACCGGGGCCAACGTCCTGACTTTC
>TRBV2|TRBJ2-2|once|NA
CASSETTNTGELFF
TGTGCCAGCAGTGAGACAACGAACACCGGGGAGCTGTTTTTT
>TRBV6-5|TRBJ1-5|NA|NA
CASSLTASNQPQHF
TGTGCCAGCAGTTTGACAGCCAGCAATCAGCCCCAGCATTTT
>TRBV7-9|TRBJ2-1|NA|NA
CASSLDNEQFF
TGTGCCAGCAGCTTAGACAATGAGCAGTTCTTC
>TRBV7-2|TRBJ2-7|once|TRBD2
CASSLELAGFSSYEQYF
TGTGCCAGCAGCTTAGAACTAGCGGGGTTCAGCTCCTACGAGCAGTACTTC
>TRBV7-2|TRBJ2-5|NA|NA
CASSLARETQYF
TGTGCCAGCAGCTTAGCGCGGGAGACCCAGTACTTC